This TCR beta chain was recorded in a study of patients and donors after allogeneic stem cell transplantation. From the RT-PCR reads, TCRdb called clonotypes with MiXCR, one entry per CDR3 protein. The data hold about 960,000 distinct CDR3 sequences, with approximately 19% observed a single time. Germline assignment: CDR1 MNHEY and CDR2 SVGAGI. The V segment lost 2 bases and the J segment 0 bases; nucleotides outside the gene matches: 3. This CDR3 comprises 17 residues. The sequenced sample was blood, either unsorted or a sorted T cell fraction (not recorded which). This clonotype was obtained from a human donor who was either an allogeneic HSCT recipient or a stem cell or donor lymphocyte infusion donor (not recorded which). It is not recorded whose cells these are; they may come from a transplant donor. The chain couples TRBV6-5 to TRBJ2-3, with 12 bases identical to TRBD2. For the CDR3, the DNA is TGTGCCAGCAGTTACCGAGGACTAGCGGGGAGCACAGATACGCAGTATTTT. Translated, it gives CASSYRGLAGSTDTQYF.